Presented here are 28 T cell receptor beta chains from one specimen sequenced in a study of T cells in Graves' hyperthyroidism and ophthalmopathy. RNA transcripts were the template for amplifying TCR beta CDR3 regions. TCR CDR3 underwent first-round RT-PCR with the HTBI primer set. TCRdb independently ran MiXCR on the multiplex PCR reads; one entry per CDR3 protein. The data contain hundreds of thousands of distinct CDR3 sequences, more than 15% of them singletons. The sample taken for sequencing was blood. The receptors originated from a woman between 18 and 29 years old with Graves' hyperthyroidism.

This clonotype was seen many times. CDR3 in amino acids: CASSRDLRGTGELFF. DNA for the CDR3: TGTGCCAGCAGTCGGGACCTTAGGGGGACCGGGGAGCTGTTTTTT. V is TRBV6-2 or TRBV6-3 and J is TRBJ2-2; tentatively, D is TRBD1 (6 bases). The germline V and J ends were trimmed by 5 bases and 5 bases, with 15 bases remaining between them. The CDR3 spans 15 residues. CDR1 is MNHEY and CDR2 is SVGEGT in the germline V gene.

This clonotype was found many times. The rearrangement uses TRBV28 and TRBJ2-3; TRBD2 matches 16 bases. Trimming cost V 6 bases and J 4 bases; bases outside gene matches: 19. The germline gives CDR1 MDHEN, CDR2 SYDVKM. There are 21 residues in the CDR3. CDR3 loop: CASSSTRVGTSGGALADTQYF. The CDR3 DNA is TGTGCCAGCAGCTCAACTCGAGTCGGGACTAGCGGGGGGGCCTTGGCAGATACGCAGTATTTT.

This clonotype was counted many times. V and J are TRBV12-3 or TRBV12-4 and TRBJ2-2, with unresolved D. The CDR3 spans 15 residues. V was trimmed by 4 bases and J by 1 base, leaving 10 bases between them. The CDR3 coding sequence is TGTGCCAGCAGTTCCGGACCCAAGAACACCGGGGAGCTGTTTTTT. Amino acid sequence: CASSSGPKNTGELFF.

This clonotype was counted ten times or more. The CDR3 reads CASSGLAGGSYEQYF. CDR3 DNA: TGTGCCAGCAGTGGGTTGGCCGGGGGCTCCTACGAGCAGTACTTC. The J gene is TRBJ2-7, the V gene TRBV2, with D maybe TRBD2 (6 bases). The germline gives CDR1 SNHLY, CDR2 FYNNEI. This CDR3 region has 15 residues. V lost 4 bases to trimming and J lost 0 bases, with 13 bases between them.

Many counts were recorded for this clonotype. J is TRBJ2-5 and V is TRBV11-3; maybe TRBD1 (5 bases). The V end lost 3 bases, the J end lost 1 base, and 15 bases lay between the germline ends. This CDR3 comprises 16 residues. CDR1 is SGHNT and CDR2 is YENEEA in the germline V gene. CDR3 DNA: TGTGCCAGCAGCTTCCGAACCCAGGGAAGCCAAGAGACCCAGTACTTC. It codes for CASSFRTQGSQETQYF.

This clonotype was seen once. With a much larger clone just one base away, this may be a read error. This chain connects TRBV28 to TRBJ2-2, with 9 bases that match TRBD1. Germline values: CDR1 MDHEN, CDR2 SYDVKM. V was pared by 11 bases and J by 6 bases, with 13 bases of the junction left unmatched. The CDR3 length is 15 residues. The CDR3 spells CAGNIQGARAGELFF. DNA for the CDR3: TGTGCCGGCAATATACAGGGGGCGCGAGCCGGGGAGCTGTTTTTT.

This clonotype was observed many times. V and J are TRBV7-9 and TRBJ2-1; D unclear. Trimming left V 3 bases short and J 8 bases short, with 8 bases between. The CDR3 is made up of 12 amino acids. Germline V CDR1 and CDR2: SEHNR, FQNEAQ (reference sequence). The CDR3 DNA reads TGTGCCAGCAGCTTCCCAAGGGATGAGCAGTTCTTC. It encodes CASSFPRDEQFF.

In its sample, this clonotype was seen many times. V gene TRBV10-2 combines with J gene TRBJ2-7; 9 bases align to TRBD1. This CDR3 has 15 residues. V was pared by 2 bases and J by 7 bases, with 9 bases of the junction left unmatched. The germline V gene has CDR1 WSHSY and CDR2 SAAADI. The chain's CDR3 is CASSEVGQGLVEQYF. In nucleotides, the CDR3 is TGCGCCAGCAGTGAGGTCGGACAGGGGTTGGTGGAGCAGTACTTC.

This rearrangement joins TRBV3-1 to TRBJ2-7; TRBD1 matches 9 bases. The ends lost 8 bases at V and 6 bases at J; junction bases unmatched: 5. The CDR3 has 12 residues. CDR1 and CDR2 from the germline V gene are LGHDT and YNNKEL (reference sequence). The CDR3 spells CASGQGNTEQYF. CDR3 bases: TGTGCCAGCGGACAGGGGAATACCGAGCAGTACTTC.

This clonotype was seen repeatedly, ten times or more. The chain links TRBV6-1 to TRBJ1-5; D might be TRBD1 (6 bases). From germline, CDR1 is MNHNS and CDR2 SASEGT. V gave up 1 base and J gave up 7 bases, with 11 bases separating them. The CDR3 spans 14 residues. The CDR3 sequence: CASSEGRGRQPQHF. The CDR3 nucleotides read TGTGCCAGCAGTGAAGGCAGGGGTCGGCAGCCCCAGCATTTT.

This clonotype was detected ten times or more. The V gene is TRBV7-2, the J gene TRBJ2-3; D unclear. The germline V and J ends were trimmed by 5 bases and 5 bases, with 14 bases remaining between them. Germline CDR1 reads SGHTA; CDR2 reads FQGNSA. The CDR3 consists of 14 residues. CDR3 DNA: TGTGCCAGCAGCCCGAGACCTCTGCAAGATACGCAGTATTTT. It yields the protein CASSPRPLQDTQYF.

This clonotype has a count of ten or more. This chain links TRBV5-1 with TRBJ2-7; no reliable D call. V was clipped by 4 bases and J by 2 bases, with 16 bases between them. Looked up from germline, CDR1 is SGHRS and CDR2 is YFSETQ. CDR3 length: 15 amino acids. The CDR3 region is CASSLRTAQAYEQYF. Here the CDR3 DNA reads TGCGCCAGCAGCCTTCGGACGGCGCAGGCCTACGAGCAGTACTTC.

The chain recombines TRBV6-5 with TRBJ1-2; the match to TRBD1 covers 9 bases. The trim removed 2 bases at V and 4 bases at J, leaving 8 bases unmatched. Germline lookup yields CDR1 MNHEY and CDR2 SVGAGI. The CDR3 spans 16 residues. CDR3 sequence: CASSYRDRAYLYGYTF. CDR3 in DNA: TGTGCCAGCAGTTACCGGGACAGGGCTTATCTCTATGGCTACACCTTC.

This clonotype was observed many times. The chain is built from TRBV4-1 and TRBJ1-1, with D possibly being TRBD1 (5 bases). This CDR3 is 14 amino acids long. From germline, CDR1 is MGHRA and CDR2 YSYEKL. V dropped 2 bases and J dropped 6 bases, with 13 bases sitting between them. In DNA form, the CDR3 reads TGCGCCAGCAGCCAATACGACAGAGGGTCTGAAGCTTTCTTT. Residues: CASSQYDRGSEAFF.

The chain links TRBV11-1 to TRBJ1-3; no clear D gene. V lost 4 bases, J lost 0 bases, and 4 bases lay in between. Germline V gives CDR1 SGHAT, CDR2 FQDESV (reference sequence). CDR3 length equals 13 residues. This chain's CDR3 is CASSSPSGNTIYF. CDR3 in DNA: TGTGCCAGCAGCTCGCCCTCTGGAAACACCATATATTTT.

This clonotype was counted many times. The chain links TRBV28 to TRBJ1-1; TRBD1 matches 7 bases. Germline V gene data show CDR1 as MDHEN and CDR2 as SYDVKM. This CDR3 has 14 residues. V shed 3 bases, J shed 0 bases, and the junction held 1 base outside the gene matches. The CDR3 protein is CASSFDRVNTEAFF. The CDR3 nucleotides read TGTGCCAGCAGTTTTGACAGGGTGAACACTGAAGCTTTCTTT.

V gene TRBV5-4 combines with J gene TRBJ2-5, with D unclear. The CDR3 is made up of 13 amino acids. Between the trimmed V and J ends, which lost 1 base and 1 base, there was a span of 5 bases. Germline CDR1 and CDR2: SGHNT and YYREEE (reference sequence). This chain's CDR3 is CASSLISQETQYF. DNA for the CDR3: TGTGCCAGCAGCTTGATAAGCCAAGAGACCCAGTACTTC.

Comment on this clonotype: A single base separates this from a much larger clone, so it may be a read error. The chain has TRBV28 and TRBJ1-2; 12 bases are shared with TRBD1. CDR1 is MDHEN, CDR2 SYDVKM, per germline. Trimming at V came to 5 bases and at J to 0 bases, leaving 7 bases not matched to a gene. The length of the CDR3 is 17 residues. The CDR3, as DNA: TGTGCCAGCAGTGAATCCGGGACAGGGGGCTCTAACTATGGCTACACCTTC. It specifies CASSESGTGGSNYGYTF.

This clonotype was counted at least ten times. The chain carries TRBV4-2 and TRBJ2-3; the match to TRBD2 covers 9 bases. The V segment lost 0 bases and the J segment 0 bases; nucleotides outside the gene matches: 13. This CDR3 spans 20 amino acids. In germline, CDR1 is LGHNA, CDR2 YNFKEQ. The CDR3 nucleotides are TGTGCCAGCAGCCAAGAGGCTCACCGGGGACTAGCCTATAGCACAGATACGCAGTATTTT. Encoded protein: CASSQEAHRGLAYSTDTQYF.

This clonotype was seen repeatedly, ten times or more. The CDR3 region is CASSLTPGGETQYF. DNA of the CDR3: TGTGCCAGCAGCCTGACACCTGGAGGGGAGACCCAGTACTTC. J is TRBJ2-5 and V is TRBV9; weak D call: TRBD2 (6 bases). There are 14 residues in the CDR3. V dropped 4 bases and J dropped 5 bases, with 15 bases sitting between them. Germline CDR1 and CDR2: SGDLS and YYNGEE.

The V and J genes are TRBV10-3 and TRBJ2-3; 9 bases map to TRBD1. From germline, CDR1 is ENHRY and CDR2 SYGVKD. Trimming removed 0 bases from V and 5 bases from J; junction bases left unmatched: 6. There are 16 residues in the CDR3. The chain's CDR3 is CAISESPGQGKDTQYF. The CDR3 DNA reads as TGTGCCATCAGTGAGTCGCCGGGACAGGGCAAAGATACGCAGTATTTT.

This clonotype was detected ten times or more. The gene calls are TRBV11-2 and TRBJ2-2; TRBD1 matches at 9 bases. The CDR3 sequence is 15 residues long. Unmatched junction bases numbered 6, after V lost 5 bases and J lost 5 bases. Germline V gene lookup returns CDR1 SGHAT and CDR2 FQNNGV. CDR3 DNA sequence: TGTGCCAGCAGCGCCCGGGACAGGGCGACCGGGGAGCTGTTTTTT. Residues: CASSARDRATGELFF.

This clonotype was seen repeatedly, ten times or more. The CDR3 bases are TGTGCCAGCAGTTTTCCTGGACAGGGTGGTGGCAATCAGCCCCAGCATTTT. Its translation is CASSFPGQGGGNQPQHF. This rearrangement joins TRBV28 to TRBJ1-5, with TRBD1 identical over 8 bases. CDR3 size: 17 residues. Germline V gene sequence: CDR1 MDHEN, CDR2 SYDVKM. V was pared by 3 bases and J by 2 bases, with 9 bases of the junction left unmatched.

The rearrangement uses TRBV7-9 and TRBJ2-1, with D possibly being TRBD1 or TRBD2 (5 bases each). The CDR3 is 16 amino acids. Germline-derived CDR1 and CDR2 are SEHNR and FQNEAQ (reference sequence). V was shortened by 5 bases and J by 12 bases, with 26 bases between the two germline ends. The CDR3: CASSATLGPSLLAQFF. The CDR3 DNA sequence: TGTGCCAGCAGCGCTACATTGGGACCGTCGCTGCTTGCGCAGTTCTTC.

This clonotype was observed at least ten times. This chain joins TRBV6-9 and TRBJ1-5; D remains unclear. The germline CDR1 and CDR2 sequences are MNHGY and SVAAGI. The CDR3 is 14 amino acids. The CDR3 sequence: CPRSRAHQGQPQHF. The CDR3 bases are TGTCCCCGCTCTAGGGCGCATCAAGGTCAGCCCCAGCATTTT.

This clonotype was observed at least ten times. The chain recombines TRBV12-3 or TRBV12-4 with TRBJ2-2; D may be TRBD1 or TRBD2 (5 bases each). The CDR3 runs 13 residues. V lost 6 bases and J 6 bases, leaving 11 bases between the germline ends. DNA for the CDR3: TGTGCCAGCAGGTGGGGGTGGCCCGGGGAGCTGTTTTTT. As protein: CASRWGWPGELFF.

This clonotype was observed a handful of times. The chain links TRBV28 to TRBJ1-5, with 9 positions matching TRBD1. This CDR3 comprises 17 residues. CDR1 is MDHEN, CDR2 SYDVKM, per germline. Unmatched junction bases numbered 14, after V lost 5 bases and J lost 6 bases. The CDR3 here is CASSPSTGGLLTQPQHF. The CDR3 DNA reads TGTGCCAGCAGTCCCTCAACAGGGGGCCTTTTGACTCAGCCCCAGCATTTT.

The V gene is TRBV19, the J gene TRBJ2-5, with 8 bases lining up with TRBD1. CDR1 LNHDA and CDR2 SQIVND come from the germline V gene (reference sequence). V gave up 5 bases and J gave up 4 bases; unmatched junction bases: 9. The CDR3 extends over 15 amino acids. CDR3 protein: CASSLQGALGETQYF. The CDR3, as DNA: TGTGCCAGTAGTCTTCAGGGGGCTCTAGGAGAGACCCAGTACTTC.